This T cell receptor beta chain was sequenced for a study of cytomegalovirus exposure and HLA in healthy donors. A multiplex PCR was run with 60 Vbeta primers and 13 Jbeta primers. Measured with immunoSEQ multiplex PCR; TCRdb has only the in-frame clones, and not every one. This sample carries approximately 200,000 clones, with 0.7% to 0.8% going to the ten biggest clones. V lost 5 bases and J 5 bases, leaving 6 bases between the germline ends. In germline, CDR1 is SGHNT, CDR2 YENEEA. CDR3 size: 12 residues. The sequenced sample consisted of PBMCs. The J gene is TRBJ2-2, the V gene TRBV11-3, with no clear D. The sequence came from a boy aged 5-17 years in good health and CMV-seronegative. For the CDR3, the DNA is TGTGCCAGCAGCCAGGCTACCGGGGAGCTGTTTTTT. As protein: CASSQATGELFF. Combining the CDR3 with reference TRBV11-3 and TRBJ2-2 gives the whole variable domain EAGVVQSPRYKIIEKKQPVAFWCNPISGHNTLYWYLQNLGQGPELLIRYENEEAVDDSQLPKDRFSAERLKGVDSTLKIQPAELGDSAVYLCASSQATGELFFGEGSRLTVL.